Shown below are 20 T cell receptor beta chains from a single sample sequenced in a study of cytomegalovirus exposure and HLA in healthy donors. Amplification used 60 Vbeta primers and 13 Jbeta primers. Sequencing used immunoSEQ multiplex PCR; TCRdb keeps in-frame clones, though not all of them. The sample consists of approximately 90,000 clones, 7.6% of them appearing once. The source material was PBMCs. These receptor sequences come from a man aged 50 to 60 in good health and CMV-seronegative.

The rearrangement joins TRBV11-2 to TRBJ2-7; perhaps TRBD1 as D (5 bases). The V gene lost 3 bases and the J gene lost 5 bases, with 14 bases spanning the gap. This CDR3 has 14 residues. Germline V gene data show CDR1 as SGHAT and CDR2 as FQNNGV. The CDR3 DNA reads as TGTGCCAGCAGCTTTCTGGCAGGGATGCACGAGCAGTACTTC. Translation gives CASSFLAGMHEQYF.

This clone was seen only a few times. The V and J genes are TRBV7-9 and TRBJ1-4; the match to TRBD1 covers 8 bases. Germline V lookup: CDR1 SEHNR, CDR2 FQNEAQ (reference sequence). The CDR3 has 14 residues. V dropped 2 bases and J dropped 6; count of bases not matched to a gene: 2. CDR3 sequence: CASSLQGADEKLFF. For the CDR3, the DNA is TGTGCCAGCAGCTTACAGGGGGCAGATGAAAAACTGTTTTTT.

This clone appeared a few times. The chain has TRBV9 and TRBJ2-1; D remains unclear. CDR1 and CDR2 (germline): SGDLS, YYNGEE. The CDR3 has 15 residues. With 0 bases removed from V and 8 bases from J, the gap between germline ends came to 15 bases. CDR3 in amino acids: CASSVVVDPTYEQFF. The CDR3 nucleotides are TGTGCCAGCAGCGTAGTGGTTGATCCTACCTATGAGCAGTTCTTC. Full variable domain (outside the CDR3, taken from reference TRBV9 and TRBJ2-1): DSGVTQTPKHLITATGQRVTLRCSPRSGDLSVYWYQQSLDQGLQFLIQYYNGEERAKGNILERFSAQQFPDLHSELNLSSLELGDSALYFCASSVVVDPTYEQFFGPGTRLTVL.

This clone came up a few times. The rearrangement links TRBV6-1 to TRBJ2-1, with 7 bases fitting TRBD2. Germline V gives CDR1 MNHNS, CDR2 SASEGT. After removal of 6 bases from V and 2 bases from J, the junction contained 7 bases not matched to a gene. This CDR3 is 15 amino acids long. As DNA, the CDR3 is TGTGCCAGCAGCACCGGGACTACTACCTACAATGAGCAGTTCTTC. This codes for CASSTGTTTYNEQFF.

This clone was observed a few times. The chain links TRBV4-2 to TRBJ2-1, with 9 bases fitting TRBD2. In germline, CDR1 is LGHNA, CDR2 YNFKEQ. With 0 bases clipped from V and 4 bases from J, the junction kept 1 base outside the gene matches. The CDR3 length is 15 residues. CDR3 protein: CASSQESGGYNEQFF. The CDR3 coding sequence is TGTGCCAGCAGCCAAGAGAGCGGGGGGTACAATGAGCAGTTCTTC.

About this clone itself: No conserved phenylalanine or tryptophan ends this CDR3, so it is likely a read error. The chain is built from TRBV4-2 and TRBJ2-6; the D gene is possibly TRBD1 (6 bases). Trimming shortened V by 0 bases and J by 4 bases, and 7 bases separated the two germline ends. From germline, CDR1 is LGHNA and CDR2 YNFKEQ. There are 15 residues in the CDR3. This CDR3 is CASSQERGGANVLTV. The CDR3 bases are TGTGCCAGCAGCCAAGAAAGGGGGGGGGCCAACGTCCTGACTGTC.

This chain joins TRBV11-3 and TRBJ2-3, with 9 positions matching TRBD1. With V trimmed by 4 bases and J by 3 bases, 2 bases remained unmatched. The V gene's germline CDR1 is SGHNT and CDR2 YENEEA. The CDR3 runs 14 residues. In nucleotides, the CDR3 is TGTGCCAGCAGCTCCGGGACAGGGACAGATACGCAGTATTTT. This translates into CASSSGTGTDTQYF.

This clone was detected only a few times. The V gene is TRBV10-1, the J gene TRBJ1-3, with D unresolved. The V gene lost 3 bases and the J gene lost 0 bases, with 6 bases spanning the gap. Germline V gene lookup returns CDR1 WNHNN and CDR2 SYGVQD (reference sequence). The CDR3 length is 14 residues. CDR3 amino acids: CASSDPSSGNTIYF. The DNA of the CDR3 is TGCGCCAGCAGTGATCCCAGCTCTGGAAACACCATATATTTT.

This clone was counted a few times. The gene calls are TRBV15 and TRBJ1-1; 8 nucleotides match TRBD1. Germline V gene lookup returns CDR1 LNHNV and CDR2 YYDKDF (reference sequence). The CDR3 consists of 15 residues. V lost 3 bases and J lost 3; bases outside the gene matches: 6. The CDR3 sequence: CATSRVRGPDTEAFF. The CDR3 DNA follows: TGTGCCACCAGCAGGGTCAGGGGGCCGGACACTGAAGCTTTCTTT.

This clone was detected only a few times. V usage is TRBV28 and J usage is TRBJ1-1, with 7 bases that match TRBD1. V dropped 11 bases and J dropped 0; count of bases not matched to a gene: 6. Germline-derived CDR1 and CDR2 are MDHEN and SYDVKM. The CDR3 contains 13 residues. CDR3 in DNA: TGTGCCGGAAAGACAGGGTTGAACACTGAAGCTTTCTTT. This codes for CAGKTGLNTEAFF.

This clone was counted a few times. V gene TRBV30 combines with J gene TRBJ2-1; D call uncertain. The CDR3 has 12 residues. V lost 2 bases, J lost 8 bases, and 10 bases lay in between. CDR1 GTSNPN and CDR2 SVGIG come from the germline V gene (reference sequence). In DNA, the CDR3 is TGTGCCTGGAGTCAGGTGGGCGATGAGCAGTTCTTC. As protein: CAWSQVGDEQFF.

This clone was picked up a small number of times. CDR3 loop: CASSSYRGLRTEAFF. CDR3 sequence (DNA): TGTGCCAGCAGTTCCTACAGGGGGCTAAGGACTGAAGCTTTCTTT. V is TRBV28 and J is TRBJ1-1; 9 bases line up with TRBD1. This CDR3 region has 15 residues. Germline trimming cut 4 bases from V and 5 bases from J; bases unmatched to any gene: 8. Looked up from germline, CDR1 is MDHEN and CDR2 is SYDVKM.

The CDR3 here is CGLAFNSSYNEQFF. The DNA of the CDR3 is TGTGGGCTAGCGTTCAACAGCTCCTACAATGAGCAGTTCTTC. J is TRBJ2-1 and V is TRBV27; a possible D gene is TRBD2 (6 bases). This CDR3 spans 14 amino acids. CDR1 is MNHEY and CDR2 is SMNVEV in the germline V gene (reference sequence).

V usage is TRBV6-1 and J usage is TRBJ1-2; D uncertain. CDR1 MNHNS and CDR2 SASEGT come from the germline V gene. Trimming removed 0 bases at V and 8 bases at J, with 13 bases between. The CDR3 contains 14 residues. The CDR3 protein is CASSEAKRAGGYTF. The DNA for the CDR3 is TGTGCCAGCAGTGAAGCAAAGAGGGCGGGGGGCTACACCTTC.

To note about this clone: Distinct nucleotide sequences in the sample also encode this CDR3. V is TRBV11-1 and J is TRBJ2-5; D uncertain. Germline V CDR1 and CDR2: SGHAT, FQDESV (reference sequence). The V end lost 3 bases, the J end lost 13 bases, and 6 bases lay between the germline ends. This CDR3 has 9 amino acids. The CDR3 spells CASSFSLYF. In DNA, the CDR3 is TGTGCCAGCAGCTTTAGTCTGTACTTC.

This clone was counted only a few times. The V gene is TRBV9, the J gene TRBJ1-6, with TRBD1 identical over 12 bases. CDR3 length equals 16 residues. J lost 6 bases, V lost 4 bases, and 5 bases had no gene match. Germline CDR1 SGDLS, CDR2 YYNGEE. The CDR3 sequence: CASSKGTGGGNSPLHF. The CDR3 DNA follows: TGTGCCAGCAGCAAGGGGACAGGGGGCGGTAATTCACCCCTCCACTTT. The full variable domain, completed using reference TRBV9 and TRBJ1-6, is DSGVTQTPKHLITATGQRVTLRCSPRSGDLSVYWYQQSLDQGLQFLIQYYNGEERAKGNILERFSAQQFPDLHSELNLSSLELGDSALYFCASSKGTGGGNSPLHFGNGTRLTVT.

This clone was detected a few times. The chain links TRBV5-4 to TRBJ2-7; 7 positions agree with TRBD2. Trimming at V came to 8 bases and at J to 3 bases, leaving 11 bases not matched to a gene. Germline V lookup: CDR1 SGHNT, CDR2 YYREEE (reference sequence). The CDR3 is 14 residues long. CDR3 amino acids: CASSRSGKDYEQYF. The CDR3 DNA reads TGTGCCAGTTCTCGGAGCGGGAAAGACTACGAGCAGTACTTC.

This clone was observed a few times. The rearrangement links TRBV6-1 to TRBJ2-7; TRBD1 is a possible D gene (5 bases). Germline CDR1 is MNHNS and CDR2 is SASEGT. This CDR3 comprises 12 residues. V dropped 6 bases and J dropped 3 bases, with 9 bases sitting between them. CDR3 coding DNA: TGTGCCAGCAGGGCAGGGATCTACGAGCAGTACTTC. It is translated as CASRAGIYEQYF.

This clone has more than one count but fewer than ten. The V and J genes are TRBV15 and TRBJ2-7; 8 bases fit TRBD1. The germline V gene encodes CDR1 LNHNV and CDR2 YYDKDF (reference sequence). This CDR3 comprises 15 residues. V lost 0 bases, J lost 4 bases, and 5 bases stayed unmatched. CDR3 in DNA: TGTGCCACCAGCAGAGATGGTCAGGGGGCGTACGAGCAGTACTTC. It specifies CATSRDGQGAYEQYF.

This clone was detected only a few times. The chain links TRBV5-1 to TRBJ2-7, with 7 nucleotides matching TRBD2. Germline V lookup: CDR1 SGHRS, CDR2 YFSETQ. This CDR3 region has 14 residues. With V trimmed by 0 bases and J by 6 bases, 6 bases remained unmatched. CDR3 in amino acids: CASSLDSGVGEQYF. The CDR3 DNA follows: TGCGCCAGCAGCTTGGACAGCGGGGTCGGCGAGCAGTACTTC.